This T cell receptor beta chain comes out of a study of follicular helper T cells after annual influenza vaccination. Looking at the study overall: Across the 2013-2014, 2014-2015 and 2015-2016 vaccination seasons, some subjects were resampled.

Time point noted: 2014-2015 season, 7 days after vaccination. Excluded were substance abuse, HIV/AIDS, active cancer, immunomodulatory drugs and active illness. Sequencing of TCRB used Survey level resolution. Using immunoSEQ multiplex PCR, the repertoire was profiled, and TCRdb retains in-frame clones only, with some absent. The table has 4,200 or so clones, roughly 82% seen once. The CDR3 is 16 residues long. V shed 1 base and J 4 bases; nucleotides not matched to a gene: 8. The V gene's germline CDR1 is SGHTA and CDR2 FQGNSA. Regarding the study as a whole: Most later recoveries of Day 7 ICOS+CD38+ clones were ICOS-CD38- cTfh.

A remark on this clone: The antigen remains unidentified.

The rearrangement joins TRBV7-2 to TRBJ2-5; 8 positions agree with TRBD1. The sequences come from CXCR5- memory CD4+ T cells sorted from blood, collected 7 days after influenza vaccination. The source of this sequence is an adult who received the influenza vaccine. For the CDR3, the DNA is TGTGCCAGCAGCTTAGGGACAGGGTTCCGGGGAGAGACCCAGTACTTC. Encoded protein: CASSLGTGFRGETQYF.